One and the same sample provided the 13 T cell receptor beta chains below, sequenced in a study of post-analysis software for immune sequencing data. Prepared libraries of TCR beta cDNA carried unique molecular identifiers. MiXCR was run by TCRdb on the PCR reads, yielding one entry per CDR3 protein. The table includes roughly 540,000 distinct CDR3 sequences, around 36% detected once. Study findings and constraints: Patients had higher frequencies than controls of about five TRBV segments, including TRBV5-6, TRBV5-1 and TRBV20-1.

The antigens of these receptors remain unknown. The specimen sequenced was blood. The receptors derive from a girl under 18 with multiple sclerosis.

This clonotype was seen only a few times. The rearrangement joins TRBV29-1 to TRBJ1-2; tentative D call: TRBD1 (5 bases). The V end lost 5 bases, the J end lost 4 bases, and 11 bases lay between the germline ends. The CDR3 totals 12 residues. Germline assignment: CDR1 SQVTM and CDR2 ANQGSEA. Here the CDR3 reads CSVSGGVYGYTF. The CDR3 DNA reads as TGCAGCGTTTCAGGAGGGGTCTATGGCTACACCTTC.

The chain has TRBV4-1 and TRBJ1-2, with D tentatively TRBD1 (5 bases). Germline values: CDR1 MGHRA, CDR2 YSYEKL. Trimming took 1 base from V and 2 from J, leaving 14 bases between them. The CDR3 is 16 residues long. CDR3 DNA: TGCGCCAGCAGCCAAGGCGAAGGGGCCCTGAACTATGGCTACACCTTC. Translation: CASSQGEGALNYGYTF.

The V and J genes are TRBV6-6 and TRBJ1-4; 9 nucleotides align to TRBD1. Losses at the gene ends were 4 bases for V and 13 bases for J; bases not matched to a gene: 4. This CDR3 has 12 residues. Germline CDR1 and CDR2: MNHNY and SVGAGI (reference sequence). The CDR3 nucleotides are TGTGCCAGCAGTTTGGGACAGGGAGGACTGTTTTTT. It translates to CASSLGQGGLFF.

The chain joins TRBV5-1 to TRBJ2-3; 7 bases fit TRBD1. Unmatched junction bases numbered 4, after V lost 0 bases and J lost 0 bases. Germline V gene lookup returns CDR1 SGHRS and CDR2 YFSETQ. CDR3 length equals 16 residues. CDR3 sequence reads: CASSLGDRPSTDTQYF. The CDR3 DNA follows: TGCGCCAGCAGCTTGGGGGACAGACCAAGCACAGATACGCAGTATTTT.

The chain combines TRBV7-9 with TRBJ2-5; D unresolved. Germline V gives CDR1 SEHNR, CDR2 FQNEAQ (reference sequence). Between the trimmed V and J ends, which lost 0 bases and 2 bases, there was a span of 10 bases. This CDR3 has 15 amino acids. The CDR3 is CASSLALGPQETQYF. DNA of the CDR3: TGTGCCAGCAGCTTAGCGCTCGGGCCGCAAGAGACCCAGTACTTC. Complete variable domain (other parts from reference TRBV7-9 and TRBJ2-5): DTGVSQNPRHKITKRGQNVTFRCDPISEHNRLYWYRQTLGQGPEFLTYFQNEAQLEKSRLLSDRFSAERPKGSFSTLEIQRTEQGDSAMYLCASSLALGPQETQYFGPGTRLLVL.

The CDR3 protein is CSASGQGDPYEQYF. CDR3 sequence (DNA): TGCAGTGCTAGTGGGCAGGGCGACCCCTACGAGCAGTACTTC. This sequence joins TRBV20-1 and TRBJ2-7; perhaps TRBD1 as D (5 bases). V gave up 3 bases and J gave up 2 bases, with 14 bases separating them. The CDR3 is made up of 14 amino acids. CDR1 and CDR2 from the germline V gene are DFQATT and SNEGSKA (reference sequence).

As concerns this clonotype: An end of the junction differs from the germline gene, which may be a read error. The genes are TRBV20-1 and TRBJ2-1; no firm D call. CDR3 length equals 13 residues. CDR1 is DFQATT and CDR2 is SNEGSKA in the germline V gene (reference sequence). The CDR3 bases are TGCAGTGCGAGTCAGTCAGTTAACAATGAGCAGGTCTTC. This sequence encodes CSASQSVNNEQVF.

This rearrangement joins TRBV9 to TRBJ2-5; D might be TRBD1 or TRBD2, each matching 6 bases. The J call is doubtful: the DNA matches TRBJ2-7 better. There are 14 residues in the CDR3. Per the germline V gene, CDR1 is SGDLS and CDR2 is YYNGEE. DNA of the CDR3: TGTGCCAGCAGCGTAGGTTGGGGGGCCAACGAGCAGTACTTC. Protein sequence: CASSVGWGANEQYF.

This clonotype has only a few counts. CDR3 amino acids: CASSGPGRRYEQYF. The CDR3 region has the DNA TGCGCCAGCAGCGGACCGGGACGGCGGTACGAGCAGTACTTC. The chain joins TRBV4-1 to TRBJ2-7, with D perhaps TRBD1 or TRBD2 (5 bases each). Germline V gives CDR1 MGHRA, CDR2 YSYEKL. The germline V and J ends were trimmed by 5 bases and 4 bases, with 15 bases remaining between them. The CDR3 totals 14 residues.

The chain employs TRBV4-1 and TRBJ1-3; no definite D call. This CDR3 has 17 amino acids. The ends were cut back, 3 bases at V and 0 bases at J, with 15 bases in the middle. Per the germline V gene, CDR1 is MGHRA and CDR2 is YSYEKL. The CDR3 here is CASSQSGVAFSGNTIYF. For the CDR3, the DNA is TGCGCCAGCAGCCAGAGCGGGGTGGCTTTCTCTGGAAACACCATATATTTT.

The rearrangement links TRBV12-3 or TRBV12-4 to TRBJ1-4, with TRBD1 identical over 7 bases. The V segment lost 7 bases and the J segment 5 bases; nucleotides outside the gene matches: 7. The CDR3 is made up of 14 amino acids. CDR3 nucleotides: TGTGCCAGCACCCCGGGACAGAAGAATGAAAAACTGTTTTTT. Translated, it gives CASTPGQKNEKLFF.

The sample holds a few counts of this clonotype. This chain links TRBV6-4 with TRBJ1-2; tentative D call: TRBD1 (6 bases). Deletions cut 4 bases from V and 5 bases from J, with 23 bases between. The CDR3 loop spans 17 amino acids. The V gene's germline CDR1 is MRHNA and CDR2 SNTAGT. CDR3 nucleotide sequence: TGTGCCAGCAGTGCAACAGGGCTGGGGTTGTCTGGATATGGCTACACCTTC. Amino acids: CASSATGLGLSGYGYTF.

The J gene is TRBJ1-2, the V gene TRBV5-5; no clear D gene. Germline V gene data show CDR1 as SGHKS and CDR2 as YYEKEE (reference sequence). Trimming pared 0 bases from V and 4 bases from J, leaving 13 bases between. The CDR3 consists of 15 residues. CDR3 protein: CASSLVPERSYGYTF. CDR3 nucleotides: TGTGCCAGCAGCTTGGTCCCAGAGAGAAGCTATGGCTACACCTTC.